Each of the 3 T cell receptor beta chains below was sequenced from the same sample in a study of blood T cell repertoires in COVID-19. The data were produced by immunoSEQ multiplex PCR, yet TCRdb's version contains in-frame clones alone and is incomplete. This table holds around 340,000 clones, 80% to 90% found once. Sequenced input: peripheral blood. These receptors came from a woman in her fifties or sixties with COVID-19, enrolled during active disease.

This clone was detected once. The J gene is TRBJ1-2, the V gene TRBV6-4, with TRBD1 identical over 8 bases. CDR3 size: 14 residues. V shed 4 bases and J 5 bases; nucleotides not matched to a gene: 6. Germline-derived CDR1 and CDR2 are MRHNA and SNTAGT. DNA of the CDR3: TGTGCCAGCAGTGCCATGACAGGGGATTATGGCTACACCTTC. Protein: CASSAMTGDYGYTF.

This clone was seen repeatedly, ten times or more. Other nucleotide sequences from this sample produce the same CDR3. The chain has TRBV3-1 (or the pseudogene TRBV3-2) and TRBJ1-6, with 7 bases that match TRBD1. CDR1 is LGHDT, CDR2 YNNKEL, per germline (reference sequence). The length of the CDR3 is 14 residues. After removal of 4 bases from V and 6 bases from J, the junction contained 3 bases not matched to a gene. The CDR3 reads CASSPWDSNSPLHF. The DNA for the CDR3 is TGTGCCAGCAGCCCTTGGGACAGTAATTCACCCCTCCACTTT.

The rearrangement joins TRBV5-4 to TRBJ1-4; D is possibly TRBD1 (6 bases). The CDR3 runs 15 residues. Trimming removed 0 bases at V and 8 bases at J, with 14 bases between. Per the germline V gene, CDR1 is SGHNT and CDR2 is YYREEE (reference sequence). CDR3 sequence: CASSLAVGGGEKLFF. CDR3 nucleotides: TGTGCCAGCAGCTTGGCGGTAGGGGGGGGAGAAAAACTGTTTTTT.